This TCR beta chain originates from a study of technical replicates of blood from several donors. Repertoires were generated with immunoSEQ multiplex PCR, while TCRdb's copy carries only in-frame clones and drops some. The sample lists over 50,000 clones, approximately 97% seen once, with about 0.19% in the top ten. Sequenced sample: T cells isolated from PBMCs. The sequence derives from a human donor in good health.

This chain's CDR3 is CASGRGQGSGNTIYF. DNA of the CDR3: TGTGCCAGCGGGAGGGGACAGGGCTCTGGAAACACCATATATTTT. This chain joins TRBV28 and TRBJ1-3; 9 nucleotides align to TRBD1. The V gene's germline CDR1 is MDHEN and CDR2 SYDVKM. V lost 8 bases and J lost 0; bases outside the gene matches: 5. The CDR3 contains 15 residues.